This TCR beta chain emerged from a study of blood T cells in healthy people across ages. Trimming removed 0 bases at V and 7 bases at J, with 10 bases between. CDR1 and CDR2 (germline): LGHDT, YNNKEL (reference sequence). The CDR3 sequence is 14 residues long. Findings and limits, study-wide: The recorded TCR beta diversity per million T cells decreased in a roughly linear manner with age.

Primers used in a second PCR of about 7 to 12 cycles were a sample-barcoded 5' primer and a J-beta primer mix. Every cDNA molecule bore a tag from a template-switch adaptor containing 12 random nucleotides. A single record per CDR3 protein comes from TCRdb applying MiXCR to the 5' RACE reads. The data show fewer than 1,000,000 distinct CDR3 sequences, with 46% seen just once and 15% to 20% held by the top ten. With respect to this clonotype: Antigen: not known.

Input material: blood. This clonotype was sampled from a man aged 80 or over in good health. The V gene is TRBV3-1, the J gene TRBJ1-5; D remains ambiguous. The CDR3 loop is CASSQDAAGQPQHF. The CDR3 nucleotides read TGTGCCAGCAGCCAAGATGCGGCGGGACAGCCCCAGCATTTT.